This T cell receptor beta chain was obtained from a study of blood T cell repertoires in COVID-19. Across the whole study: The United States, Italy and Spain supplied acute and convalescent COVID-19 samples.

As processed by the authors: It was from reference gene primer amplification that nucleated cell counts were estimated. Assay: immunoSEQ multiplex PCR; the TCRdb copy retains only in-frame clones and omits some. The V and J calls and clone size are taken from that table; D and trimming were inferred from the DNA. Seen here are roughly 150,000 clones, approximately 91% observed once, and the top ten hold around 5.1%. The CDR3 runs to 14 residues. The germline gives CDR1 GTSNPN, CDR2 SVGIG (reference sequence). Trimming shortened V by 6 bases and J by 1 base, and 14 bases separated the two germline ends.

The sequenced sample consisted of peripheral blood. This clonotype was obtained from a man between 18 and 35 years old with COVID-19, enrolled during active disease. The chain is built from TRBV30 and TRBJ2-3; D may be TRBD2 (6 bases). The CDR3, as DNA: TGTGCCTGCGAAATAGCGGAGGGCACAGATACGCAGTATTTT. Its translation is CACEIAEGTDTQYF.